This TCR beta chain was documented in a study of blood T cell repertoires in COVID-19. About the research overall: Samples taken during acute and convalescent COVID-19 were collected in the United States, Italy and Spain. PBMCs, B-cell-depleted T cells, or T cells provided the cDNA or gDNA that made up the material.

In the authors' workflow: From reference gene primer amplification, estimates of nucleated cell counts were derived. Profiled with immunoSEQ multiplex PCR; TCRdb holds only in-frame clones, not every one. V, J and clone size are taken as reported in that table, and D and trimming were inferred from the DNA itself. The repertoire holds 100,000 to 130,000 clones, with 84% as singletons. The CDR3 sequence is 16 residues long. Trimming left V 6 bases short and J 3 bases short, with 21 bases between. Germline V CDR1 and CDR2: MNHEY, SMNVEV (reference sequence). What was sequenced was peripheral blood. The chain has TRBV27 and TRBJ2-7, with D possibly being TRBD1 (6 bases). This TCR was recovered from a human donor in a cohort sampled during active COVID-19. The CDR3 loop is CASSPFLGDTYYEQYF. The CDR3 DNA follows: TGTGCCAGCAGCCCCTTCCTCGGGGACACCTACTACGAGCAGTACTTC.